The 25 T cell receptor beta chains below all came from one sample that was sequenced in a study of cytomegalovirus exposure and HLA in healthy donors. Primers: 60 Vbeta forward and 13 Jbeta reverse. Sequenced by immunoSEQ multiplex PCR; TCRdb stores in-frame clones only, minus some. Of 95,000 to 150,000 clones detected, around 77% appear once; the ten largest clones hold around 5.8%. Sequenced input: PBMCs. These receptors were collected from a man younger than 30 in good health and CMV-seropositive.

V is TRBV19 and J is TRBJ1-2, with D maybe TRBD1 (5 bases). The germline V and J ends were trimmed by 7 bases and 3 bases, with 15 bases remaining between them. Germline loops: CDR1 LNHDA, CDR2 SQIVND (reference sequence). The length of the CDR3 is 14 residues. DNA for the CDR3: TGTGCCAGTAACAGGCAGGGCATAGACTATGGCTACACCTTC. Encoded protein: CASNRQGIDYGYTF.

This chain joins TRBV4-1 and TRBJ2-1; 7 bases line up with TRBD2. Germline V gene lookup returns CDR1 MGHRA and CDR2 YSYEKL. The CDR3 totals 16 residues. The J segment lost 3 bases and the V segment lost 6 bases, leaving 11 bases of the junction unmatched. This CDR3 is CASRGGVGRVYNEQFF. As DNA, the CDR3 is TGCGCCAGCAGGGGGGGGGTGGGGCGGGTCTACAATGAGCAGTTCTTC.

The rearrangement joins TRBV28 to TRBJ1-3, with 8 bases matching TRBD1. J was trimmed by 0 bases and V by 2 bases; bases with no gene match: 3. Germline V gene sequence: CDR1 MDHEN, CDR2 SYDVKM. This CDR3 comprises 16 residues. The CDR3 DNA sequence: TGTGCCAGCAGTTTACCAGGGGGCCGCTCTGGAAACACCATATATTTT. The encoded protein is CASSLPGGRSGNTIYF.

This clone was observed once. The chain uses TRBV30 and TRBJ1-4; D not resolved. In germline, CDR1 is GTSNPN, CDR2 SVGIG (reference sequence). There are 14 residues in the CDR3. The V end was cut by 2 bases, the J end by 8 bases, with 15 bases between. CDR3 sequence (DNA): TGTGCCTGGAGTTCGACTTGGGTGCAGGAAAAACTGTTTTTT. Translating gives CAWSSTWVQEKLFF.

In its sample, this clone was seen a few times. The chain links TRBV29-1 to TRBJ2-7, with TRBD2 matching 7 bases. Trimming removed 1 base from V and 4 bases from J; junction bases left unmatched: 7. Germline V lookup: CDR1 SQVTM, CDR2 ANQGSEA. The CDR3 consists of 14 residues. The CDR3 DNA follows: TGCAGCGTTGAAGTAGGGCGGGAGTTGTACGAGCAGTACTTC. Its translation is CSVEVGRELYEQYF.

DNA of the CDR3: TGTGCCAGCAGCTTAGAACAGTTCTACGAGCAGTACTTC. Amino acids: CASSLEQFYEQYF. The V call is TRBV7-8, the J call TRBJ2-7; D is unclear. The germline V gene has CDR1 SGHVS and CDR2 FQNEAQ. The CDR3 has 13 residues. The V and J ends lost 1 base and 3 bases respectively, with 7 bases between them.

The V and J genes are TRBV27 and TRBJ1-1; tentatively, D is TRBD1 (5 bases). Per germline, CDR1 MNHEY and CDR2 SMNVEV (reference sequence). Trimming took off 7 bases at V and 7 bases at J, with 10 bases between the two ends. This CDR3 has 11 residues. The CDR3 nucleotides read TGTGCCAGCACCTCGGGGGGTGAAGCTTTCTTT. Its protein product is CASTSGGEAFF.

The chain links TRBV5-1 to TRBJ2-3; 7 nucleotides match TRBD1. Germline V gene sequence: CDR1 SGHRS, CDR2 YFSETQ. The CDR3 is 15 amino acids. V was pared by 4 bases and J by 0 bases, with 5 bases of the junction left unmatched. The CDR3 protein is CASSTQGWSTDTQYF. The CDR3 DNA sequence: TGCGCCAGCAGCACACAGGGGTGGAGCACAGATACGCAGTATTTT.

The chain recombines TRBV13 with TRBJ2-7; TRBD2 matches at 8 bases. The germline V gene has CDR1 PRHDT and CDR2 FYEKMQ (reference sequence). Trimming removed 0 bases from V and 4 bases from J; junction bases left unmatched: 11. The CDR3 has 17 residues. CDR3 DNA sequence: TGTGCCAGCAGCTTAGGCCTAATGAGCGGGAGTATGTACGAGCAGTACTTC. Amino acids: CASSLGLMSGSMYEQYF.

In its sample, this clone was seen a few times. V usage is TRBV5-1 and J usage is TRBJ2-1, with 9 bases matching TRBD1. Germline CDR1 and CDR2: SGHRS and YFSETQ. This CDR3 contains 13 residues. J gave up 7 bases and V 7 bases, and 6 bases lay outside the gene matches. The DNA for the CDR3 is TGCGCCAGCTACTTACAGGGGGCGAATGAGCAGTTCTTC. Protein sequence: CASYLQGANEQFF.

The chain couples TRBV11-2 to TRBJ2-7; weak D call: TRBD1 (6 bases). This CDR3 spans 13 amino acids. Looked up from germline, CDR1 is SGHAT and CDR2 is FQNNGV. Between the trimmed V and J ends, which lost 3 bases and 2 bases, there was a span of 8 bases. The chain's CDR3 is CASSFGQTYEQYF. The CDR3 region has the DNA TGTGCCAGCAGCTTCGGACAGACCTACGAGCAGTACTTC.

J is TRBJ1-5 and V is TRBV15, with 8 bases lining up with TRBD1. Germline V gene lookup returns CDR1 LNHNV and CDR2 YYDKDF (reference sequence). This CDR3 contains 15 residues. V lost 1 base, J lost 4 bases, and 3 bases stayed unmatched. The CDR3 nucleotides read TGTGCCACCAGCAGAGTACGACAGGGGAATCAGCCCCAGCATTTT. Its protein is CATSRVRQGNQPQHF.

The genes are TRBV6-6 and TRBJ1-2; 9 nucleotides agree with TRBD1. V gave up 6 bases and J gave up 4 bases; unmatched junction bases: 12. The V gene's germline CDR1 is MNHNY and CDR2 SVGAGI (reference sequence). This CDR3 is built from 16 residues. The CDR3 nucleotides read TGTGCCAGCAGACCTGTAATGGGACAGGGACCCTATGGCTACACCTTC. Protein: CASRPVMGQGPYGYTF.

As for this clone: One junction end does not reproduce the germline sequence, and a read error may be involved. This chain joins TRBV27 and TRBJ2-6; 11 nucleotides line up with TRBD2. Per germline, CDR1 MNHEY and CDR2 SMNVEV (reference sequence). The CDR3 contains 17 residues. CDR3 sequence (DNA): TGTGCCAGCCGGTCGGGACTAGCGGATTCCGGGGCCAACGGCCTGACTTTC. It is translated as CASRSGLADSGANGLTF.

The chain has TRBV9 and TRBJ2-2, with D possibly TRBD2 on 5 matching bases. Germline CDR1 SGDLS, CDR2 YYNGEE. Trimming stripped 4 bases from V and 1 base from J, with 11 bases between. The CDR3 is 15 amino acids. For the CDR3, the DNA is TGTGCCAGCAGCTACCGAGAGGGGAACACCGGGGAGCTGTTTTTT. Translating gives CASSYREGNTGELFF.

This clone was observed a few times. This rearrangement joins TRBV30 to TRBJ1-1, with a possible D match to TRBD1 (5 bases). Trimming removed 0 bases from V and 1 base from J, with 9 bases in between. The CDR3 has 14 residues. In germline, CDR1 is GTSNPN, CDR2 SVGIG (reference sequence). The CDR3 sequence is CAWSVFQGNTEAFF. Written as DNA, the CDR3 is TGTGCCTGGAGTGTTTTCCAGGGGAACACTGAAGCTTTCTTT.

The chain uses TRBV30 and TRBJ1-2; possible D gene TRBD1, 5 bases. Trimming took 6 bases from V and 6 from J, leaving 11 bases between them. Germline CDR1 GTSNPN, CDR2 SVGIG (reference sequence). CDR3 length equals 11 residues. Written as DNA, the CDR3 is TGTGCCTGCGACGGGGGGAATGGCTACACCTTC. Amino acids: CACDGGNGYTF. The full variable domain, with the rest looked up from reference TRBV30 and TRBJ1-2, is SQTIHQWPATLVQPVGSPLSLECTVEGTSNPNLYWYRQAAGRGLQLLFYSVGIGQISSEVPQNLSASRPQDRQFILSSKKLLLSDSGFYLCACDGGNGYTFGSGTRLTVV.

The chain carries TRBV5-1 and TRBJ2-1, with TRBD1 matching 10 bases. The V and J ends lost 4 bases and 8 bases, in that order; junction bases with no gene match: 9. The CDR3 totals 15 residues. Germline lookup yields CDR1 SGHRS and CDR2 YFSETQ. CDR3 protein: CASSTGTGERDEQFF. The CDR3 coding sequence is TGCGCCAGCAGCACCGGGACAGGGGAGAGGGATGAGCAGTTCTTC.

This chain links TRBV29-1 with TRBJ2-1; 11 bases are shared with TRBD2. Unmatched junction bases numbered 8, after V lost 6 bases and J lost 7 bases. Germline CDR1 is SQVTM and CDR2 is ANQGSEA. The CDR3 extends over 14 amino acids. The CDR3 is CSVDSGRAGNEQFF. CDR3 sequence (DNA): TGCAGCGTGGATAGCGGGAGGGCGGGGAATGAGCAGTTCTTC.

The sample holds a few counts of this clone. The chain joins TRBV9 to TRBJ2-7, with 12 positions matching TRBD1. After removal of 3 bases from V and 7 bases from J, the junction contained 11 bases not matched to a gene. The CDR3 is 16 amino acids. Germline assignment: CDR1 SGDLS and CDR2 YYNGEE. The chain's CDR3 is CASSGSLGQGAREQYF. The CDR3 region has the DNA TGTGCCAGCAGCGGATCATTGGGACAGGGGGCTAGGGAGCAGTACTTC.

This chain joins TRBV28 and TRBJ1-2; unclear D gene. V was shortened by 2 bases and J by 4 bases, with 11 bases between the two germline ends. The CDR3 is 14 amino acids. CDR1 MDHEN and CDR2 SYDVKM come from the germline V gene. CDR3 amino acids: CASSLHTKTYGYTF. The DNA for the CDR3 is TGTGCCAGCAGTTTACATACTAAGACCTATGGCTACACCTTC.

This clone was counted only a few times. The genes are TRBV5-1 and TRBJ2-3, with a weak D call TRBD1 (5 bases). V was trimmed by 1 base and J by 3 bases, leaving 18 bases between them. CDR3 length: 17 residues. Germline-derived CDR1 and CDR2 are SGHRS and YFSETQ. In DNA, the CDR3 is TGCGCCAGCAGCTTGCCCCCGAGTGGCAAGGGGACAGATACGCAGTATTTT. Its translation: CASSLPPSGKGTDTQYF.

The chain is built from TRBV4-2 and TRBJ2-4; possibly TRBD2 for D (5 bases). CDR1 and CDR2 (germline): LGHNA, YNFKEQ. Trimming removed 0 bases at V and 8 bases at J, with 20 bases between. This CDR3 is built from 17 residues. The CDR3 sequence: CASSQEGIGGPLDIQYF. The CDR3 DNA is TGTGCCAGCAGCCAAGAGGGAATCGGCGGGCCTTTGGACATTCAGTACTTC.

The chain is built from TRBV19 and TRBJ1-1; TRBD1 matches at 7 bases. Germline assignment: CDR1 LNHDA and CDR2 SQIVND (reference sequence). V lost 5 bases to trimming and J lost 0 bases; unmatched junction nucleotides: 6. The CDR3 runs to 15 residues. CDR3 bases: TGTGCCAGTAGTGTAAGACAGGGTTTGAACACTGAAGCTTTCTTT. Its protein product is CASSVRQGLNTEAFF.

This clone was counted a single time. V gene TRBV18 combines with J gene TRBJ2-1, with D hard to call. Germline values: CDR1 KGHSH, CDR2 LQKENI. This CDR3 comprises 19 residues. Trimming shortened V by 2 bases and J by 2 bases, and 22 bases separated the two germline ends. Here the CDR3 DNA reads TGTGCCAGCTCACCAAATCCTAGACCATACTTTTATACCTACAATGAGCAGTTCTTC. Translation gives CASSPNPRPYFYTYNEQFF.